The 17 T cell receptor beta chains given below trace back to one sample, sequenced in a study of Tregs in tolerant kidney transplant recipients. TCRdb's copy holds only in-frame clones and misses some; the assay was immunoSEQ multiplex PCR. The sample shows about 240,000 clones, roughly four fifths of them seen only once. What was sequenced was CD4+ T cells from blood. These receptors all stem from a human donor in good health.

The genes are TRBV30 and TRBJ2-1; TRBD1 agrees at 11 bases. V was clipped by 1 base and J by 8 bases; unmatched bases: 7. CDR1 is GTSNPN, CDR2 SVGIG, per germline (reference sequence). This CDR3 is built from 15 residues. Written as DNA, the CDR3 is TGTGCCTGGAGTGAGGGACAGGGGGAAGGAGATGAGCAGTTCTTC. It encodes CAWSEGQGEGDEQFF.

CDR3 sequence reads: CASSLEQRGSAYEQYF. CDR3 nucleotide sequence: TGTGCCAGCAGCTTAGAACAGCGGGGGAGCGCCTACGAGCAGTACTTC. This chain connects TRBV7-8 to TRBJ2-7, with 8 bases lining up with TRBD2. The junction had 7 bases not matched to a gene; V was cut back by 1 base and J by 2 bases. CDR3 size: 16 residues. Looked up from germline, CDR1 is SGHVS and CDR2 is FQNEAQ.

This chain joins TRBV9 and TRBJ1-2; D gene unclear. Trimming removed 3 bases from V and 3 bases from J, with 9 bases in between. The CDR3 extends over 13 amino acids. Germline lookup yields CDR1 SGDLS and CDR2 YYNGEE. The CDR3 DNA reads TGTGCCAGCAGCGCACAGAACGACTATGGCTACACCTTC. Its protein product is CASSAQNDYGYTF.

This CDR3 is CASSIRGQGGNTGELFF. CDR3 nucleotides: TGTGCCAGTAGTATCAGGGGACAGGGGGGAAACACCGGGGAGCTGTTTTTT. The chain links TRBV19 to TRBJ2-2, with 11 nucleotides matching TRBD1. The trim removed 3 bases at V and 2 bases at J, leaving 5 bases unmatched. The CDR3 is made up of 17 amino acids. From germline, CDR1 is LNHDA and CDR2 SQIVND (reference sequence).

The gene calls are TRBV6-6 and TRBJ1-5, with D hard to call. Germline V lookup: CDR1 MNHNY, CDR2 SVGAGI (reference sequence). The CDR3 contains 12 residues. The V and J ends lost 2 bases and 6 bases respectively, with 5 bases between them. This CDR3 reads CASSYPPQPQHF. The CDR3 bases are TGTGCCAGCAGTTACCCTCCTCAGCCCCAGCATTTT.

Worth noting for this clone: Within the sample, other DNA sequences also encode this same CDR3. The CDR3 DNA sequence: TGTGCCAGCTCACCCAGGGGCACAGATACGCAGTATTTT. Translating gives CASSPRGTDTQYF. The chain carries TRBV18 and TRBJ2-3; possible D gene TRBD1, 5 bases. This CDR3 has 13 residues. V lost 3 bases and J lost 1, with 5 bases in between. The germline V gene encodes CDR1 KGHSH and CDR2 LQKENI.

This clone was recorded once. V usage is TRBV28 and J usage is TRBJ1-1, with D hard to call. V was pared by 3 bases and J by 1 base, with 12 bases between. The CDR3 has 15 residues. The germline V gene has CDR1 MDHEN and CDR2 SYDVKM. The CDR3 nucleotides are TGTGCCAGCAGTTTGATCGCTGACCGGAACACTGAAGCTTTCTTT. Translation gives CASSLIADRNTEAFF.

This clone was recorded once. The rearrangement joins TRBV19 to TRBJ1-1, with D possibly being TRBD1 (5 bases). Per germline, CDR1 LNHDA and CDR2 SQIVND (reference sequence). This CDR3 is 17 amino acids long. V was pared by 0 bases and J by 0 bases, with 14 bases between. CDR3 DNA sequence: TGTGCCAGTAGTATAGACGGCAGACGGGGGATGAACACTGAAGCTTTCTTT. This encodes CASSIDGRRGMNTEAFF.

V usage is TRBV19 and J usage is TRBJ1-5, with unresolved D. This CDR3 has 13 amino acids. The V gene's germline CDR1 is LNHDA and CDR2 SQIVND (reference sequence). Trimming left V 4 bases short and J 3 bases short, with 7 bases between. The CDR3 region is CASSKENNQPQHF. For the CDR3, the DNA is TGTGCCAGTAGTAAAGAAAACAATCAGCCCCAGCATTTT.

In regard to this clone: At the DNA level, this CDR3 is encoded by other sequences in the same sample as well. The rearrangement joins TRBV2 to TRBJ1-1; no clear D. Deletions cut 3 bases from V and 1 base from J, with 6 bases between. CDR3 length equals 13 residues. CDR1 and CDR2 (germline): SNHLY, FYNNEI. The CDR3 sequence: CASSEEGNTEAFF. CDR3 nucleotide sequence: TGTGCCAGCAGTGAGGAGGGGAACACTGAAGCTTTCTTT.

CDR3: CASSLEGSDSPLHF. In DNA form, the CDR3 reads TGTGCCAGCTCGTTGGAGGGGTCTGATTCACCCCTCCACTTT. The gene calls are TRBV18 and TRBJ1-6; TRBD1 might be the D (5 bases). Trimming pared 6 bases from V and 8 bases from J, leaving 14 bases between. Germline V CDR1 and CDR2: KGHSH, LQKENI. This CDR3 spans 14 amino acids.

V usage is TRBV9 and J usage is TRBJ2-2; D ambiguous. Looked up from germline, CDR1 is SGDLS and CDR2 is YYNGEE. The CDR3 runs to 13 residues. Trimming cost V 0 bases and J 5 bases, with 5 bases left between them. The CDR3, as DNA: TGTGCCAGCAGCGTAGCGGCTACCGGGGAGCTGTTTTTT. Protein: CASSVAATGELFF.

V gene TRBV7-8 combines with J gene TRBJ1-2, with a weak D call TRBD1 (5 bases). Looked up from germline, CDR1 is SGHVS and CDR2 is FQNEAQ. The germline V and J ends were trimmed by 0 bases and 0 bases, with 8 bases remaining between them. CDR3 length: 15 amino acids. The CDR3 nucleotides read TGTGCCAGCAGCTTAGCCAGGGCTCCTAACTATGGCTACACCTTC. Its protein is CASSLARAPNYGYTF. The whole variable domain, remainder taken from reference TRBV7-8 and TRBJ1-2, is GAGVSQSPRYKVAKRGQDVALRCDPISGHVSLFWYQQALGQGPEFLTYFQNEAQLDKSGLPSDRFFAERPEGSVSTLKIQRTQQEDSAVYLCASSLARAPNYGYTFGSGTRLTVV.

V is TRBV5-1 and J is TRBJ2-5; 11 nucleotides line up with TRBD2. J lost 10 bases, V lost 3 bases, and 26 bases had no gene match. The CDR3 totals 20 residues. Germline values: CDR1 SGHRS, CDR2 YFSETQ. The CDR3 is CASSWRTPGQGSSGGMVQYF. The DNA for the CDR3 is TGCGCCAGCAGCTGGAGAACCCCGGGACAGGGTTCTAGCGGGGGGATGGTCCAGTACTTC.

The V gene is TRBV11-2, the J gene TRBJ2-3; a weak D match, TRBD2 (6 bases). V was shortened by 4 bases and J by 3 bases, with 20 bases between the two germline ends. The CDR3 has 17 amino acids. CDR1 SGHAT and CDR2 FQNNGV come from the germline V gene. The CDR3, as DNA: TGTGCCAGCAGCTCCCGATTGGTTGGGGGGAGTACAGATACGCAGTATTTT. Translated, it gives CASSSRLVGGSTDTQYF.

The CDR3 spells CTSSQDNSPAGYTEAFF. CDR3 nucleotides: TGCACCAGCAGCCAAGATAATTCCCCAGCCGGTTACACTGAAGCTTTCTTT. The J gene is TRBJ1-1, the V gene TRBV1. TRBV1 is a documented pseudogene. The CDR3 spans 17 residues.

V is TRBV5-6 and J is TRBJ2-7, with TRBD1 as a possible D gene (5 bases). Germline V gene sequence: CDR1 SGHDT, CDR2 YYEEEE. V shed 4 bases and J shed 4 bases, with 21 bases lying between them. The length of the CDR3 is 16 residues. This CDR3 is CASSPSARVATYEQYF. The CDR3 DNA is TGTGCCAGCAGCCCGTCGGCCAGGGTAGCCACTTACGAGCAGTACTTC.